One T cell receptor (beta chain) is described in this entry. Its antigen remains unknown. V was cut by 5 bases and J by 6 bases, with 26 bases left in between. This CDR3 contains 17 residues. Germline V gene lookup returns CDR1 SEHNR and CDR2 FQNEAQ (reference sequence). This specimen belongs to a study of graft-versus-host responses after intestinal transplantation. Across the whole study: Multivisceral, liver-intestinal, or isolated intestinal transplants were performed in recipients.

Study-level results: GvH clonotypes were identified within recipient marrow, with a subset emerging first in ileum or blood. Association was observed between peak circulating GvH clone levels and early post-transplant HvG declines.

The assay was immunoSEQ multiplex PCR, and TCRdb's table has in-frame clones only and misses some. The sample consists of about 98,000 clones, roughly 82% of them appearing once. Here the sequenced sample was PBMCs, taken 255 days after intestinal transplant. This sequence was found in a human patient who received an intestinal transplant, so some T cells may come from the graft donor. The rearrangement joins TRBV7-9 to TRBJ2-7, with no clear D. The CDR3, as DNA: TGTGCCAGCAGCCGCCTTCAGGTCCCAGGTGAACTACGCGAGCAGTACTTC. Its translation is CASSRLQVPGELREQYF. Full variable domain (outside the CDR3, taken from reference TRBV7-9 and TRBJ2-7): DTGVSQNPRHKITKRGQNVTFRCDPISEHNRLYWYRQTLGQGPEFLTYFQNEAQLEKSRLLSDRFSAERPKGSFSTLEIQRTEQGDSAMYLCASSRLQVPGELREQYFGPGTRLTVT.